Listed here are 28 T cell receptor beta chains from one sample, sequenced in a study of Ad26.COV2.S vaccination and SARS-CoV-2 variants (dated by TCRdb to about 2021). Explained via the paper, the treatment or condition label denotes: roughly 18 received Ad26.COV2.S at low or high dose, single or two shots; 5 received placebo; per-sample allocation not given. Repertoires of vaccine and placebo recipients were sequenced from samples taken on day 63 after the first injection. Library prep was done by the immunoSEQ multiplex PCR assay. TCRdb obtained this table from immuneACCESS and retained in-frame rearrangements with V and J assigned. These tables miss some clones; where compared with another copy, unresolved V genes account for less than half of the shortfall, and the remainder is unexplained. This sample is represented by roughly 700,000 clones; roughly 90% of them were singletons. The top ten hold roughly 1.5% of the sample.

The sequencing here drew on peripheral blood, taken in a trial of Ad26.COV2.S vaccine versus placebo. Receptors originate from a person aged 18-65 years who received the Ad26.COV2.S COVID-19 vaccine or a placebo.

The rearrangement uses TRBV7-2 and TRBJ2-3; D may be TRBD2 (6 bases). Looked up from germline, CDR1 is SGHTA and CDR2 is FQGNSA. This CDR3 is 16 amino acids long. The V end was cut by 1 base, the J end by 5 bases, with 16 bases between. As DNA, the CDR3 is TGTGCCAGCAGCTTAGTGGGCGGGACTCGGATAGATACGCAGTATTTT. This translates into CASSLVGGTRIDTQYF.

Points on this clone: This sample also contains other DNA sequences that code for the same CDR3. This rearrangement joins TRBV5-4 to TRBJ2-7; a weak D match, TRBD1 (6 bases). CDR3 length equals 12 residues. Trimming pared 4 bases from V and 3 bases from J, leaving 8 bases between. Germline V CDR1 and CDR2: SGHNT, YYREEE (reference sequence). Written as DNA, the CDR3 is TGTGCCAGCAGCCGGGACAACTACGAGCAGTACTTC. Translation gives CASSRDNYEQYF.

With regard to this clone: This CDR3 is also generated by other DNA sequences in the sample. The chain carries TRBV18 and TRBJ1-2, with D perhaps TRBD1 (6 bases). Germline CDR1 is KGHSH and CDR2 is LQKENI. V was shortened by 2 bases and J by 1 base, with 8 bases between the two germline ends. CDR3 length equals 14 residues. The CDR3 here is CASSPDRSNYGYTF. In DNA form, the CDR3 reads TGTGCCAGCTCACCAGACAGGAGTAACTATGGCTACACCTTC.

The rearrangement joins TRBV6-5 to TRBJ2-1, with D possibly matching TRBD2 (6 bases). Per the germline V gene, CDR1 is MNHEY and CDR2 is SVGAGI. With 6 bases removed from V and 8 bases from J, the gap between germline ends came to 14 bases. CDR3 length: 13 amino acids. The CDR3 here is CASSGSNSYEQFF. As DNA, the CDR3 is TGTGCCAGCAGCGGGAGTAATAGTTATGAGCAGTTCTTC.

Notes on this clone: Compared with germline, one end of the junction differs, possibly owing to a read error. The chain is built from TRBV7-7 and TRBJ1-5; D is uncertain. The CDR3 loop spans 17 amino acids. Germline V gene lookup returns CDR1 SSHAT and CDR2 FNYEAQ (reference sequence). Here the CDR3 reads CASSLEAGGYSNQPQHF. DNA for the CDR3: TGTGCTAGCAGCTTAGAAGCAGGTGGCTATAGCAATCAGCCCCAGCATTTT. Complete variable domain (other parts from reference TRBV7-7 and TRBJ1-5): GAGVSQSPRYKVTKRGQDVTLRCDPISSHATLYWYQQALGQGPEFLTYFNYEAQPDKSGLPSDRFSAERPEGSISTLTIQRTEQRDSAMYRCASSLEAGGYSNQPQHFGDGTRLSIL.

The rearrangement links TRBV30 to TRBJ2-3; D is unresolved. The germline V and J ends were trimmed by 7 bases and 2 bases, with 4 bases remaining between them. The CDR3 length is 10 residues. Germline V gene sequence: CDR1 GTSNPN, CDR2 SVGIG (reference sequence). As DNA, the CDR3 is TGTGCCTCTCACACAGATACGCAGTATTTT. It translates to CASHTDTQYF.

The chain combines TRBV9 with TRBJ1-1, with D possibly TRBD1 on 5 matching bases. CDR3 length: 16 amino acids. Looked up from germline, CDR1 is SGDLS and CDR2 is YYNGEE. V shed 3 bases and J shed 4 bases, with 19 bases lying between them. The CDR3 coding sequence is TGTGCCAGCAGCGAGGGACTTCCTCCACTCAGCACTGAAGCTTTCTTT. As protein: CASSEGLPPLSTEAFF.

The rearrangement links TRBV20-1 to TRBJ1-1; tentatively, D is TRBD1 (6 bases). From germline, CDR1 is DFQATT and CDR2 SNEGSKA (reference sequence). Trimming pared 3 bases from V and 1 base from J, leaving 9 bases between. This CDR3 contains 13 residues. CDR3 protein: CSASRGGNTEAFF. The DNA for the CDR3 is TGCAGTGCTAGTCGAGGGGGGAACACTGAAGCTTTCTTT.

V gene TRBV11-2 combines with J gene TRBJ2-5; D is perhaps TRBD2 (7 bases). Per the germline V gene, CDR1 is SGHAT and CDR2 is FQNNGV. Trimming cost V 0 bases and J 7 bases, with 15 bases left between them. CDR3 length: 15 amino acids. The CDR3 sequence is CASSLDRGGGGTQYF. The DNA of the CDR3 is TGTGCCAGCAGCTTAGACAGGGGAGGCGGGGGGACCCAGTACTTC.

CDR3 nucleotides: TGTGCCTGGAGTGAGTCTCAGGAAGGCTACACCTTC. Amino acid sequence: CAWSESQEGYTF. The chain couples TRBV30 to TRBJ1-2; no definite D call. Germline loops: CDR1 GTSNPN, CDR2 SVGIG (reference sequence). The CDR3 loop spans 12 amino acids. V was clipped by 1 base and J by 8 bases, with 11 bases between them. Combining the CDR3 with reference TRBV30 and TRBJ1-2 gives the whole variable domain SQTIHQWPATLVQPVGSPLSLECTVEGTSNPNLYWYRQAAGRGLQLLFYSVGIGQISSEVPQNLSASRPQDRQFILSSKKLLLSDSGFYLCAWSESQEGYTFGSGTRLTVV.

The chain recombines TRBV6-5 with TRBJ2-2; 8 bases agree with TRBD2. Unmatched junction bases numbered 5, after V lost 0 bases and J lost 5 bases. Germline CDR1 and CDR2: MNHEY and SVGAGI. The CDR3 covers 16 residues. CDR3 residues: CASSYSGSGKTGELFF. The CDR3 region has the DNA TGTGCCAGCAGTTACTCGGGTAGCGGGAAAACCGGGGAGCTGTTTTTT.

The chain joins TRBV6-2 or TRBV6-3 to TRBJ2-3; the D gene is possibly TRBD1 (5 bases). Germline V lookup: CDR1 MNHEY, CDR2 SVGEGT. V was shortened by 4 bases and J by 2 bases, with 13 bases between the two germline ends. The CDR3 runs 15 residues. The CDR3 DNA is TGTGCCAGCAGTTTCGCAGGGTTTCACACAGATACGCAGTATTTT. Its translation: CASSFAGFHTDTQYF.

The CDR3, as DNA: TGTGCCAGCAGCTCTCGCGGGGCAACGTACAATGAGCAGTTCTTC. It encodes CASSSRGATYNEQFF. The chain uses TRBV11-3 and TRBJ2-1, with D tentatively TRBD2 (6 bases). V was trimmed by 4 bases and J by 4 bases, leaving 14 bases between them. The germline V gene encodes CDR1 SGHNT and CDR2 YENEEA. CDR3 length: 15 residues.

The chain couples TRBV30 to TRBJ1-5; 9 nucleotides line up with TRBD1. Germline V gives CDR1 GTSNPN, CDR2 SVGIG (reference sequence). V dropped 8 bases and J dropped 1; count of bases not matched to a gene: 3. This CDR3 comprises 13 residues. The CDR3 here is CALTGGSNQPQHF. CDR3 sequence (DNA): TGTGCCCTGACAGGGGGAAGCAATCAGCCCCAGCATTTT.

This chain uses TRBV30 with TRBJ2-1, with D perhaps matching TRBD2 (5 bases). CDR1 GTSNPN and CDR2 SVGIG come from the germline V gene (reference sequence). V lost 0 bases and J lost 6, with 15 bases in between. The CDR3 sequence is 15 residues long. The DNA for the CDR3 is TGTGCCTGGAGTGTAAGTCTAGCTGGCCGCAATGAGCAGTTCTTC. It codes for CAWSVSLAGRNEQFF.

The rearrangement uses TRBV19 and TRBJ2-5, with D perhaps given as TRBD1 or TRBD2 (5 bases each). This CDR3 is built from 13 residues. Germline-derived CDR1 and CDR2 are LNHDA and SQIVND (reference sequence). Trimming left V 5 bases short and J 0 bases short, with 7 bases between. Here the CDR3 DNA reads TGTGCCAGTAGTCCGGGACACCAAGAGACCCAGTACTTC. It encodes CASSPGHQETQYF.

The chain couples TRBV5-1 to TRBJ2-7; TRBD1 aligns across 10 bases. CDR3 size: 16 residues. V lost 4 bases and J lost 1; bases outside the gene matches: 8. Germline V gene lookup returns CDR1 SGHRS and CDR2 YFSETQ. CDR3 nucleotides: TGCGCCAGCAGCCCCCAGGGACAGGGGTTGTCCTACGAGCAGTACTTC. Its translation: CASSPQGQGLSYEQYF.

The rearrangement uses TRBV7-2 and TRBJ2-7, with 11 bases fitting TRBD2. Germline values: CDR1 SGHTA, CDR2 FQGNSA. The CDR3 contains 15 residues. Germline trimming cut 5 bases from V and 7 bases from J; bases unmatched to any gene: 10. The CDR3 reads CASSPRTSGSREQYF. The CDR3 bases are TGTGCCAGCAGCCCCCGGACTAGCGGGTCGAGGGAGCAGTACTTC. Full variable domain (rest looked up from reference TRBV7-2 and TRBJ2-7): GAGVSQSPSNKVTEKGKDVELRCDPISGHTALYWYRQSLGQGLEFLIYFQGNSAPDKSGLPSDRFSAERTGGSVSTLTIQRTQQEDSAVYLCASSPRTSGSREQYFGPGTRLTVT.

This clone was seen only once. The rearrangement joins TRBV18 to TRBJ2-5, with D perhaps matching TRBD1 or TRBD2 (6 bases each). CDR3 size: 14 residues. Per the germline V gene, CDR1 is KGHSH and CDR2 is LQKENI. Trimming took 6 bases from V and 5 from J, leaving 16 bases between them. This chain's CDR3 is CASSETGGEETQYF. The CDR3 DNA follows: TGTGCCAGCTCTGAGACAGGAGGGGAGGAGACCCAGTACTTC.

V and J are TRBV9 and TRBJ2-3; 9 bases match TRBD2. The CDR3 is 17 amino acids. Germline V lookup: CDR1 SGDLS, CDR2 YYNGEE. V gave up 4 bases and J gave up 2 bases; unmatched junction bases: 11. The CDR3 sequence is CASSPRGREGSTDTQYF. The CDR3 region has the DNA TGTGCCAGCAGCCCCCGGGGGCGGGAGGGATCCACAGATACGCAGTATTTT. Complete variable domain (other parts from reference TRBV9 and TRBJ2-3): DSGVTQTPKHLITATGQRVTLRCSPRSGDLSVYWYQQSLDQGLQFLIQYYNGEERAKGNILERFSAQQFPDLHSELNLSSLELGDSALYFCASSPRGREGSTDTQYFGPGTRLTVL.

Of note for this clone: This CDR3 is also generated by other DNA sequences in the sample. V is TRBV12-3 or TRBV12-4 and J is TRBJ2-7; D not certain. Between the trimmed V and J ends, which lost 3 bases and 3 bases, there was a span of 6 bases. The CDR3 has 12 amino acids. CDR3 bases: TGTGCCAGCAGTTTCTCGGGCTACGAGCAGTACTTC. The encoded protein is CASSFSGYEQYF.

Only one count was recorded for this clone. The rearrangement uses TRBV5-1 and TRBJ1-2; 7 bases line up with TRBD1. Trimming took 1 base from V and 3 from J; bases not matched to a gene: 0. This CDR3 region has 13 residues. The germline V gene has CDR1 SGHRS and CDR2 YFSETQ. CDR3 nucleotides: TGCGCCAGCAGCTTGACAGGGGACTATGGCTACACCTTC. It translates to CASSLTGDYGYTF.

V and J are TRBV11-3 and TRBJ2-3; 9 bases line up with TRBD1. This CDR3 contains 14 residues. V shed 4 bases, J shed 3 bases, and the junction held 2 bases outside the gene matches. Germline CDR1 SGHNT, CDR2 YENEEA. The CDR3 nucleotides read TGTGCCAGCAGCTCCGGACAGGGGACAGATACGCAGTATTTT. The encoded protein is CASSSGQGTDTQYF.

V usage is TRBV29-1 and J usage is TRBJ1-2; 10 nucleotides line up with TRBD1. The ends lost 6 bases at V and 5 bases at J; junction bases unmatched: 12. This CDR3 is 15 amino acids long. The germline CDR1 and CDR2 sequences are SQVTM and ANQGSEA. CDR3 coding DNA: TGCAGCGTCGCGACAGGGGGCGGTGCAAGATATGGCTACACCTTC. Protein sequence: CSVATGGGARYGYTF.

The V gene is TRBV4-2, the J gene TRBJ2-7; no clear D gene. Germline values: CDR1 LGHNA, CDR2 YNFKEQ. V lost 2 bases to trimming and J lost 0 bases, with 8 bases between them. The CDR3 sequence is 14 residues long. The CDR3, as DNA: TGTGCCAGCAGCCAAAGTCAGAGCTCCTACGAGCAGTACTTC. As protein: CASSQSQSSYEQYF.

The chain is built from TRBV29-1 and TRBJ1-2, with D unclear. V lost 0 bases, J lost 7 bases, and 12 bases lay in between. The CDR3 length is 13 residues. CDR1 and CDR2 from the germline V gene are SQVTM and ANQGSEA. The CDR3 loop is CSVEDRGGSGYTF. The DNA of the CDR3 is TGCAGCGTTGAAGATCGGGGAGGCTCTGGCTACACCTTC.

This rearrangement joins TRBV18 to TRBJ2-7, with D unresolved. The CDR3 runs to 13 residues. With 0 bases removed from V and 2 bases from J, the gap between germline ends came to 5 bases. The germline CDR1 and CDR2 sequences are KGHSH and LQKENI. The CDR3 nucleotides read TGTGCCAGCTCACCACCAGTAACCTACGAGCAGTACTTC. Protein sequence: CASSPPVTYEQYF.

The chain is built from TRBV7-9 and TRBJ1-1; TRBD1 might be the D (5 bases). V shed 4 bases and J shed 7 bases, with 10 bases lying between them. The length of the CDR3 is 12 residues. CDR1 SEHNR and CDR2 FQNEAQ come from the germline V gene (reference sequence). Here the CDR3 DNA reads TGTGCCAGCAGCTACGTCGGGGGTGAAGCTTTCTTT. It specifies CASSYVGGEAFF.